The present entry profiles one T cell receptor (beta chain) with its context. The antigen is unknown. The data stem from a study of cytomegalovirus exposure and HLA in healthy donors. Findings of the study overall: TCR beta chains numbering more than 150 were designated cytomegalovirus-associated. Beyond CMV serostatus, there was no information to go on about immune exposure.

This CDR3 is built from 16 residues. The germline CDR1 and CDR2 sequences are MGHRA and YSYEKL. V gave up 0 bases and J gave up 1 base, with 10 bases separating them. The PCR contained 60 Vbeta and 13 Jbeta primers. As originally analysed: The authors later counted roughly 77 million unique TCR beta chains, some 9.9 million of them shared. Using immunoSEQ multiplex PCR, the repertoire was profiled, and TCRdb retains in-frame clones only, with some absent. That table supplies the V and J calls and clone size; D and trimming were determined from the DNA. The data show about 190,000 clones, approximately 80% seen once.

This chain links TRBV4-1 with TRBJ2-1; D is uncertain. The receptor was isolated from a woman aged 25 to 39 in good health and CMV-seronegative. Sequenced: PBMCs. Written as DNA, the CDR3 is TGCGCCAGCAGCCAAGAAGGAGAGTTTTCCTACAATGAGCAGTTCTTC. Protein sequence: CASSQEGEFSYNEQFF.